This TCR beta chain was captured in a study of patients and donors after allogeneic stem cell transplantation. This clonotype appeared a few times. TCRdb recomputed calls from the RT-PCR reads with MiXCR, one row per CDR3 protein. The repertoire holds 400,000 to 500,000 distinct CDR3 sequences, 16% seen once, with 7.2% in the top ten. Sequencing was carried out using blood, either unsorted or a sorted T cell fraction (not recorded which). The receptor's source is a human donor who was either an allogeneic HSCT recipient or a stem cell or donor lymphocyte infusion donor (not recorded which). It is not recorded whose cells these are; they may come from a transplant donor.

CDR3 region: CASSETRALYEQYF. The CDR3 DNA sequence: TGCGCCAGCAGTGAAACCAGGGCCCTCTACGAGCAGTACTTC. The chain carries TRBV10-2 and TRBJ2-7; tentatively, D is TRBD1 (5 bases). V was shortened by 3 bases and J by 3 bases, with 12 bases between the two germline ends. The CDR3 sequence is 14 residues long. From germline, CDR1 is WSHSY and CDR2 SAAADI.